This T cell receptor (beta chain) was captured in a study of T cells in Graves' hyperthyroidism and ophthalmopathy. TCR beta CDR3 regions were amplified from RNA. RT-PCR in the first round (using the HTBI primer set) targeted the TCR CDR3. TCRdb reprocessed the multiplex PCR reads via MiXCR and lists one record per CDR3 protein. The repertoire holds about 400,000 distinct CDR3 sequences, with approximately 15% as singletons. Stable disease denoted Graves' hyperthyroidism without ophthalmopathy progression within 18 months. Per germline, CDR1 SGHTA and CDR2 FQGNSA. V gave up 5 bases and J gave up 2 bases, with 13 bases separating them. The CDR3 sequence is 14 residues long.

The sequencing input was blood. The sequence derives from a woman aged 25 to 39 with Graves' hyperthyroidism. The chain has TRBV7-2 and TRBJ2-7, with D uncertain. CDR3 DNA sequence: TGTGCCAGCAGCCAGTCCCTTATTACCTACGAGCAGTACTTC. Its translation: CASSQSLITYEQYF.